This T cell receptor beta chain is drawn from a study of cytomegalovirus exposure and HLA in healthy donors. J lost 6 bases, V lost 5 bases, and 4 bases had no gene match. In germline, CDR1 is LNHDA, CDR2 SQIVND (reference sequence). This CDR3 contains 13 residues. TCRdb's copy holds only in-frame clones and misses some; the assay was immunoSEQ multiplex PCR. The top ten hold 2.1% of the sample, which has 35,000 to 50,000 clones, 93% seen once. The V gene is TRBV19, the J gene TRBJ1-2, with TRBD1 matching 9 bases. The clonotype originates from a woman aged 18-35 years in good health and CMV-seronegative. Sequencing input: PBMCs. The DNA for the CDR3 is TGTGCCAGTAGTCCTACAGGGGGCAATGGCTACACCTTC. It is translated as CASSPTGGNGYTF. The variable domain in full, with the rest retrieved from reference TRBV19 and TRBJ1-2, is DGGITQSPKYLFRKEGQNVTLSCEQNLNHDAMYWYRQDPGQGLRLIYYSQIVNDFQKGDIAEGYSVSREKKESFPLTVTSAQKNPTAFYLCASSPTGGNGYTFGSGTRLTVV.